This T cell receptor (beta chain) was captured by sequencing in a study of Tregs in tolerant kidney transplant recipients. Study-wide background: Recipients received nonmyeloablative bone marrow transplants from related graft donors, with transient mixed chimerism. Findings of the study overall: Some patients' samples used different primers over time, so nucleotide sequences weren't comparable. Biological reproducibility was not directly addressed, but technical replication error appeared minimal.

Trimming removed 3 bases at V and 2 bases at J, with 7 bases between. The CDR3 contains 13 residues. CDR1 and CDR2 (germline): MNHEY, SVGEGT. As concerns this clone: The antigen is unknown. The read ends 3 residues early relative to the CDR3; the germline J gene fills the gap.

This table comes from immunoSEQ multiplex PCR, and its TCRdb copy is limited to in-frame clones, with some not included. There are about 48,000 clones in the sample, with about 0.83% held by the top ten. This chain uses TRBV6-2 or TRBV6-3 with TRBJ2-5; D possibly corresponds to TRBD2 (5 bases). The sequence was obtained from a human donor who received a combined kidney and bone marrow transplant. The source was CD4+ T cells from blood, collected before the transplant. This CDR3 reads CASSYRGQETQYF. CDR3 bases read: TGTGCCAGCAGTTATCGAGGGCAAGAGACC.